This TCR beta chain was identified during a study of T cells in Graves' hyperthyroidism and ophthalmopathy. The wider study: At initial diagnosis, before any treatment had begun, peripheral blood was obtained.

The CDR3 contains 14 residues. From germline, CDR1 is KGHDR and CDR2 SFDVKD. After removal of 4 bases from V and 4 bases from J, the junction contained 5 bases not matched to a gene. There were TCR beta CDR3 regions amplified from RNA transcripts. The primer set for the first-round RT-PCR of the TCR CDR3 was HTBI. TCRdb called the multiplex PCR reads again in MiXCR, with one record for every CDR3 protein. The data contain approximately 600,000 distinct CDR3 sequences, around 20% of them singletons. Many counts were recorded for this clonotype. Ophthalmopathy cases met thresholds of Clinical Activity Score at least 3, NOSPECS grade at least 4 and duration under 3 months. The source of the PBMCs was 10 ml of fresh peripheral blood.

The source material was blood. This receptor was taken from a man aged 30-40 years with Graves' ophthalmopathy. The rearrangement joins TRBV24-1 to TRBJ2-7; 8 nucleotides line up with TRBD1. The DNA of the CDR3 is TGTGCCACCAGTGACTCTGGACAGGGATACGAGCAGTACTTC. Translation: CATSDSGQGYEQYF.